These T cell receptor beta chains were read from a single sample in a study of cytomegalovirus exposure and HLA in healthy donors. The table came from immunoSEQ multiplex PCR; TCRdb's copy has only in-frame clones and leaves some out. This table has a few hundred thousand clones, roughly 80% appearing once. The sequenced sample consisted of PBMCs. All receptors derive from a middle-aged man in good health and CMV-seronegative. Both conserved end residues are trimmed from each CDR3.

ASSPPDWSSGNTIY	TRBV7-9	TRBJ1-3
ASSLDRQSYGYT	TRBV5-1	TRBJ1-2
ASSRTGASGANVLT	TRBV5-4	TRBJ2-6
ASSEDWSPYNSPLH	TRBV9	TRBJ1-6
ASSQSRQGPFRGDEQY	TRBV23-1	TRBJ2-7
ASSRGGGGTEAF	TRBV27	TRBJ1-1
ASSLVAGNIYNEQF	TRBV7-2	TRBJ2-1
ASSLHPGQAAF	TRBV11-3	TRBJ1-1
ASTRGQLNTGELF	TRBV19	TRBJ2-2
ASKDRGGEAF	TRBV10-2	TRBJ1-1
SSSPRGLGQALRGYT	TRBV7-9	TRBJ1-2
SSSFEGQTNQPQH	TRBV7-9	TRBJ1-5
ASSQQLAKNIQY	TRBV4-1	TRBJ2-4
ATSGQGNTGELF	TRBV6-1	TRBJ2-2
ASSPRTGGEQY	TRBV14	TRBJ2-7
ASNYQDYEQY	TRBV28	TRBJ2-7
ASDTGGGKSEAF	TRBV9	TRBJ1-1
ASSQASAYEQY	TRBV4-2	TRBJ2-7
ALRGDTGELF	TRBV19	TRBJ2-2
SARTGVEGYT	TRBV29-1	TRBJ1-2
ASSPTAGYEQY	TRBV7-9	TRBJ2-7
ASSLLGLAAGADEQF	TRBV7-2	TRBJ2-1
ASSLEGAAYEQY	TRBV5-1	TRBJ2-7
ASSYKRSSTDTQY	TRBV7-9	TRBJ2-3
ASGNDRGNSPLH	TRBV12-5	TRBJ1-6
ASSYGGSYEQY	TRBV6-6	TRBJ2-7
ASRDTPEDTEAF	TRBV19	TRBJ1-1
ASSELAGGGGYT	TRBV2	TRBJ1-2
ASGGGSTGELF	TRBV12-5	TRBJ2-2
ASSQDPGSGNTIY	TRBV4-2	TRBJ1-3
ASGGFSSYNEQF	TRBV4-1	TRBJ2-1
AWSPGLARGTDTQY	TRBV30	TRBJ2-3
ASSIFTGTRVEQY	TRBV19	TRBJ2-7
ASSLGGPRGQF	TRBV7-2	TRBJ2-1
SASPGTEAF	TRBV20-1	TRBJ1-1
ASSPATGGRTEAF	TRBV18	TRBJ1-1
ASSIDRSSYNEQF	TRBV5-4	TRBJ2-1
ASSLNQPYEQY	TRBV5-1	NA
ASSQEGGDVNYGYT	TRBV14	TRBJ1-2
ASSRDRGYNEQF	TRBV5-4	TRBJ2-1
ASSQTGTISTDTQY	TRBV4-1	TRBJ2-3
ASSMGPLAGGRF	TRBV19	TRBJ2-1
ASSLVRGEAF	TRBV7-9	TRBJ1-1
ASSLYRDTNNYGYT	TRBV27	TRBJ1-2
ASSGLGQGNIQY	TRBV2	TRBJ2-4
SSSNPDRGYGYT	TRBV7-9	TRBJ1-2
ASSSRDRAYGYT	TRBV5-1	TRBJ1-2
ASSFMGTSGDNEQF	TRBV7-6	TRBJ2-1
ASSPKRGDYYEQY	TRBV7-8	NA
ASSNREQPQH	TRBV19	TRBJ1-5
ASSSSQGRYT	TRBV7-9	TRBJ1-2
ASQGLAGLSTDTQY	TRBV5-1	TRBJ2-3
ASSPSSIRGTEAF	TRBV5-6	TRBJ1-1